Included here is one T cell receptor beta chain sequence, with context. Its matching antigen is unknown. This record comes from a study of T cell responses to AZD1222 COVID-19 vaccine. Turning to the study itself: Analyses pooled second doses at about 4 or about 12 weeks. General observations from the study: There were mostly white British donors and more females than males, and clonal diversity was possibly underestimated.

Assay used: immunoSEQ multiplex PCR; TCRdb lists only in-frame clones, some missing. This sample carries 90,000 to 110,000 clones, about 88% of them seen once, and the ten largest clones take approximately 19%. The CDR3 has 16 residues. The germline gives CDR1 SEHNR, CDR2 FQNEAQ (reference sequence). J lost 7 bases, V lost 5 bases, and 13 bases had no gene match. The chain links TRBV7-9 to TRBJ2-1; 8 nucleotides line up with TRBD1. This sample comprised peripheral blood, obtained on day 0 of AZD1222 vaccination. The sequence derives from an adult in good health. The CDR3 region is CASSGAGPGGRNEQFF. The CDR3 DNA is TGTGCCAGCAGCGGGGCCGGGCCAGGGGGCCGGAATGAGCAGTTCTTC.